The entry below describes one TCR beta chain. Its antigen is not identified. In the PCR, 60 Vbeta and 13 Jbeta primers were used. Using immunoSEQ multiplex PCR, the repertoire was profiled, and TCRdb retains in-frame clones only, with some absent. Seen in this sample are roughly 42,000 clones; the ten most common clones hold over 1%. This specimen belongs to a study of cytomegalovirus exposure and HLA in healthy donors. Healthy bone marrow donors made up the cohort. Points from the study as a whole: Later analysis showed most CMV-associated TCR beta chains appearing HLA-restricted. Association of a missense DCLRE1C variant with TCR beta V- and J-gene trimming was reported in a later analysis. V segments that were indistinguishable, TRBV6-2 and TRBV6-3 among them, were omitted from analysis.

Trimming removed 6 bases at V and 6 bases at J, with 12 bases between. This CDR3 has 12 residues. Germline lookup yields CDR1 GTSNPN and CDR2 SVGIG (reference sequence). The sequencing input was PBMCs. The chain couples TRBV30 to TRBJ2-1; a weak D match, TRBD2 (5 bases). The receptor was derived from a man younger than 40 in good health and CMV-seronegative. The DNA of the CDR3 is TGTGCCTGTACCCTCAGCGGCAATGAGCAGTTCTTC. As protein: CACTLSGNEQFF.